These T cell receptor beta chains were read from a single sample in a study of cytomegalovirus exposure and HLA in healthy donors. Sequencing used immunoSEQ multiplex PCR; TCRdb keeps in-frame clones, though not all of them. In the table there are 130,000 to 150,000 clones, 75% to 85% of which are singletons. The sequenced material came from PBMCs. The receptors here all came from a woman aged 18 to 35 in good health and CMV-seropositive. CDR3s include the opening cysteine and the closing phenylalanine or tryptophan. The order of the fields is clone size, J gene, D gene, V gene, CDR3 DNA, CDR3 protein. A D gene is named only where the DNA matches it firmly. Rows give clone size only sometimes, using once, few, many, or a class for an expanded clone.

abundance: .; j_gene: TRBJ1-1; d_gene: TRBD1; v_gene: TRBV23-1; CDR3nt: TGCGCCAGCAGTCAATTTAGGGACAGGGGGCCGAACACTGAAGCTTTCTTT; CDR3aa: CASSQFRDRGPNTEAFF
abundance: few; j_gene: TRBJ1-2; d_gene: .; v_gene: TRBV19; CDR3nt: TGTGCCAGTAGTATAGACCCCGACAGTGCCTATGGCTACACCTTC; CDR3aa: CASSIDPDSAYGYTF
abundance: few; j_gene: TRBJ1-4; d_gene: .; v_gene: TRBV5-1; CDR3nt: TGCGCCAGCAGCTTGGGGGCCAGGGAAGAGGAAAAACTGTTTTTT; CDR3aa: CASSLGAREEEKLFF
abundance: .; j_gene: TRBJ2-7; d_gene: .; v_gene: TRBV5-6; CDR3nt: TGTGCCAGCAGCCTCCGGAGAGGGAACGAGCAGTACTTC; CDR3aa: CASSLRRGNEQYF
abundance: .; j_gene: TRBJ2-7; d_gene: .; v_gene: TRBV9; CDR3nt: TGTGCCAGCAGCGTAGCTGAGTTCTCCTACGAGCAGTACTTC; CDR3aa: CASSVAEFSYEQYF
abundance: .; j_gene: TRBJ2-2; d_gene: .; v_gene: TRBV5-1; CDR3nt: TGCGCCAGCAGCCCCTTCCACGAGGGAACTCTCACCGGGGAGCTGTTTTTT; CDR3aa: CASSPFHEGTLTGELFF
abundance: few; j_gene: TRBJ2-2; d_gene: .; v_gene: TRBV29-1; CDR3nt: TGCAGCGCATCAGAGGGAGGCACCGGGGAGCTGTTTTTT; CDR3aa: CSASEGGTGELFF
abundance: few; j_gene: TRBJ1-2; d_gene: TRBD1; v_gene: TRBV7-2; CDR3nt: TGTGCCAGCAGCATGCAGACAGGGAACTATGGCTACACCTTC; CDR3aa: CASSMQTGNYGYTF
abundance: .; j_gene: TRBJ1-1; d_gene: .; v_gene: TRBV30; CDR3nt: TGTGCCTGGAGATTCAGGGCTGAAGCTTTCTTT; CDR3aa: CAWRFRAEAFF
abundance: .; j_gene: TRBJ2-7; d_gene: .; v_gene: TRBV29-1; CDR3nt: TGCAGCGTTGCCAGGGATCAGTACGAGCAGTACTTC; CDR3aa: CSVARDQYEQYF
abundance: .; j_gene: TRBJ2-7; d_gene: TRBD2; v_gene: TRBV18; CDR3nt: TGTGCCAGCTCACCGCCTAGCGGCTACTACGAGCAGTACTTC; CDR3aa: CASSPPSGYYEQYF
abundance: few; j_gene: TRBJ1-5; d_gene: .; v_gene: TRBV19; CDR3nt: TGTGCCAGTAGTGAGGGTCAGCCCCAGCATTTT; CDR3aa: CASSEGQPQHF
abundance: once; j_gene: TRBJ1-1; d_gene: .; v_gene: TRBV19; CDR3nt: TGTGCCAGTAGTATAGGGGGGAGACAGGCGGCGAACACTGAAGCTTTCTTT; CDR3aa: CASSIGGRQAANTEAFF
abundance: .; j_gene: TRBJ2-3; d_gene: TRBD1; v_gene: TRBV19; CDR3nt: TGTGCCAGTAGTAGACAGGGTAGAAGGGGCACAGATACGCAGTATTTT; CDR3aa: CASSRQGRRGTDTQYF
abundance: few; j_gene: TRBJ2-3; d_gene: TRBD2; v_gene: TRBV6-4; CDR3nt: TGTGCCAGCAGTGACTCGACGGGGGGAGCTGATACGCAGTATTTT; CDR3aa: CASSDSTGGADTQYF
abundance: .; j_gene: TRBJ2-5; d_gene: .; v_gene: TRBV5-4; CDR3nt: TGTGCCAGCAGTCGAGGGTCGGACCAAGAGACCCAGTACTTC; CDR3aa: CASSRGSDQETQYF
abundance: .; j_gene: TRBJ1-2; d_gene: .; v_gene: TRBV18; CDR3nt: TGTGCCAGCTCACCGACACTGGATCCGACAACAGACTATGGCTACACCTTC; CDR3aa: CASSPTLDPTTDYGYTF
abundance: .; j_gene: TRBJ2-1; d_gene: TRBD1; v_gene: TRBV19; CDR3nt: TGTGCCAGTAGTATGACCCCGGGACAGGGACACAATGAGCAGTTCTTC; CDR3aa: CASSMTPGQGHNEQFF
abundance: .; j_gene: TRBJ1-3; d_gene: .; v_gene: TRBV2; CDR3nt: TGTGCCAGCAGTGAGTTTGGCAGGGGCTCTGGAAACACCATATATTTT; CDR3aa: CASSEFGRGSGNTIYF
abundance: few; j_gene: TRBJ2-7; d_gene: TRBD1; v_gene: TRBV6-1; CDR3nt: TGTGCCAGCAGTCCCCGGACAGGGGCGTTCTACGAGCAGTACTTC; CDR3aa: CASSPRTGAFYEQYF
abundance: once; j_gene: TRBJ1-5; d_gene: .; v_gene: TRBV28; CDR3nt: TGTGCCAGCAGTTTCGGGGTTCGCAATCAGCCCCAGCATTTT; CDR3aa: CASSFGVRNQPQHF
abundance: .; j_gene: TRBJ1-2; d_gene: TRBD1; v_gene: TRBV7-9; CDR3nt: TGTGCCAGCAGCAGAATGCCGGACAGGGGTCTATATGGCTACACCTTC; CDR3aa: CASSRMPDRGLYGYTF
abundance: once; j_gene: TRBJ1-2; d_gene: .; v_gene: TRBV4-2; CDR3nt: TGTGCCAGCAGCCAAGCGGTCGCAGGCGGCTACACCTTC; CDR3aa: CASSQAVAGGYTF
abundance: few; j_gene: TRBJ1-2; d_gene: TRBD1; v_gene: TRBV6-5; CDR3nt: TGTGCCAGCAGTTACTCTCAAGGGGGCCATGGCTACACCTTC; CDR3aa: CASSYSQGGHGYTF
abundance: few; j_gene: TRBJ2-3; d_gene: .; v_gene: TRBV6-4; CDR3nt: TGTGCCAGCACCCCCAGGGCGGGGACCACAGATACGCAGTATTTT; CDR3aa: CASTPRAGTTDTQYF
abundance: .; j_gene: TRBJ1-6; d_gene: TRBD1; v_gene: TRBV10-3; CDR3nt: TGTGCCATCAGAGGGACAGGGTACGATTCACCCCTCCACTTT; CDR3aa: CAIRGTGYDSPLHF
abundance: .; j_gene: TRBJ1-1; d_gene: .; v_gene: TRBV9; CDR3nt: TGTGCCAGCAGCGCACAGAGTCAAGTGAACACTGAAGCTTTCTTT; CDR3aa: CASSAQSQVNTEAFF
abundance: .; j_gene: TRBJ2-7; d_gene: .; v_gene: TRBV2; CDR3nt: TGTGCCAGCAGTGCCCGGGACACTTCCTACGAGCAGTACTTC; CDR3aa: CASSARDTSYEQYF
abundance: .; j_gene: TRBJ1-1; d_gene: .; v_gene: TRBV6-6; CDR3nt: TGTGCCAGCAGTTATCGGCGACCGAGCGGGAACACTGAAGCTTTCTTT; CDR3aa: CASSYRRPSGNTEAFF
abundance: .; j_gene: TRBJ1-5; d_gene: .; v_gene: TRBV19; CDR3nt: TGTGCCAGTTCGGGGGGAAATCAGCCCCAGCATTTT; CDR3aa: CASSGGNQPQHF
abundance: .; j_gene: TRBJ2-1; d_gene: .; v_gene: TRBV6-4; CDR3nt: TGTGCCAGCAGTGGGGCAGTAGGCAATGAGCAGTTCTTC; CDR3aa: CASSGAVGNEQFF
abundance: .; j_gene: TRBJ1-2; d_gene: TRBD1; v_gene: TRBV30; CDR3nt: TGTGCCTGGAGTAAAACAGGGGCGAAGGGGAACTATGGCTACACCTTC; CDR3aa: CAWSKTGAKGNYGYTF
abundance: .; j_gene: TRBJ2-3; d_gene: .; v_gene: TRBV11-2; CDR3nt: TGTGCCAGCAGCTTGACCCGACAGGCCCGCACAGATACGCAGTATTTT; CDR3aa: CASSLTRQARTDTQYF
abundance: .; j_gene: TRBJ2-1; d_gene: TRBD2; v_gene: TRBV2; CDR3nt: TGTGCCAACCGACTAGCGGGGGGCAATGAGCAGTTCTTC; CDR3aa: CANRLAGGNEQFF
abundance: .; j_gene: TRBJ2-7; d_gene: TRBD1; v_gene: TRBV7-9; CDR3nt: TGTGCCAGCAGCTTGGGGGACAGGAGAAGCTCCTACGAGCAGTACTTC; CDR3aa: CASSLGDRRSSYEQYF
abundance: .; j_gene: TRBJ1-1; d_gene: .; v_gene: TRBV30; CDR3nt: TGTGCCTGGAGTGTCAGGAAGGTCCCGGACACTGAAGCTTTCTTT; CDR3aa: CAWSVRKVPDTEAFF
abundance: .; j_gene: TRBJ1-1; d_gene: .; v_gene: TRBV4-1; CDR3nt: TGCGCCAGCAGCCCTTATGCCCTGCGGACTGAAGCTTTCTTT; CDR3aa: CASSPYALRTEAFF
abundance: .; j_gene: TRBJ2-1; d_gene: .; v_gene: TRBV11-2; CDR3nt: TGTGCCAGCAGCTTTCGTACAGAGCAGTTCTTC; CDR3aa: CASSFRTEQFF
abundance: .; j_gene: TRBJ1-1; d_gene: .; v_gene: TRBV5-1; CDR3nt: TGCGCCAGCAGCTCCAGAACAGGGTCGATGAACACTGAAGCTTTCTTT; CDR3aa: CASSSRTGSMNTEAFF
abundance: few; j_gene: TRBJ1-4; d_gene: .; v_gene: TRBV6-5; CDR3nt: TGTGCCAGCAGAGATCAGGGGTGGAATGAAAAACTGTTTTTT; CDR3aa: CASRDQGWNEKLFF
abundance: .; j_gene: TRBJ1-4; d_gene: .; v_gene: TRBV5-1; CDR3nt: TGCGCCAGCAGCAGCGACCGACAGCTAAATGAAAAACTGTTTTTT; CDR3aa: CASSSDRQLNEKLFF
abundance: once; j_gene: TRBJ1-5; d_gene: .; v_gene: TRBV6-6; CDR3nt: TGTGCCAGCCGACCAGGGAAGTTAAGAGGCCAGCCCCAGCATTTT; CDR3aa: CASRPGKLRGQPQHF
abundance: few; j_gene: TRBJ2-3; d_gene: TRBD1; v_gene: TRBV5-1; CDR3nt: TGCGCCAGCAGTAGTGGACAGGGGGCTTTGGATACGCAGTATTTT; CDR3aa: CASSSGQGALDTQYF
abundance: .; j_gene: TRBJ1-2; d_gene: TRBD1; v_gene: TRBV27; CDR3nt: TGTGCCAGCAGTTTAACCGGACAGGACTATTTCGGCTACACCTTC; CDR3aa: CASSLTGQDYFGYTF
abundance: .; j_gene: TRBJ1-5; d_gene: .; v_gene: TRBV7-8; CDR3nt: TGTGCCAGCAGCTTAGACAGAATCAATCAGCCCCAGCATTTT; CDR3aa: CASSLDRINQPQHF
abundance: .; j_gene: TRBJ2-1; d_gene: .; v_gene: TRBV2; CDR3nt: TGTGCCAGCAGTGTCGACTCTAAACAGTTCTTC; CDR3aa: CASSVDSKQFF
abundance: few; j_gene: TRBJ2-7; d_gene: TRBD1; v_gene: TRBV6-1; CDR3nt: TGTGCCAGCAGTGAGGAACAGGGGGCTTCCTACGAGCAGTACTTC; CDR3aa: CASSEEQGASYEQYF
abundance: .; j_gene: TRBJ1-6; d_gene: .; v_gene: TRBV4-1; CDR3nt: TGCGCCAGCAGCCAGGAAACAGGGTTGAGTAATTCACCCCTCCACTTT; CDR3aa: CASSQETGLSNSPLHF
abundance: few; j_gene: TRBJ2-1; d_gene: .; v_gene: TRBV5-1; CDR3nt: TGCGCCAGCAGTCAACCTAACCCCGGGACACAAGAGCTATACAATGAGCAGTTCTTC; CDR3aa: CASSQPNPGTQELYNEQFF
abundance: .; j_gene: TRBJ2-5; d_gene: TRBD2; v_gene: TRBV29-1; CDR3nt: TGCAGCGTTGTTAGCGGGGAGGGGACCCAGTACTTC; CDR3aa: CSVVSGEGTQYF
abundance: .; j_gene: TRBJ1-1; d_gene: .; v_gene: TRBV4-3; CDR3nt: TGCGCCAGCAGCCATACGGGGAACACTGAAGCTTTCTTT; CDR3aa: CASSHTGNTEAFF